Each of the 10 T cell receptor beta chains below was sequenced from the same sample in a study of blood T cell repertoires in COVID-19. Clones were read by immunoSEQ multiplex PCR, and TCRdb kept only the in-frame ones, dropping some. The profile shows 85,000 to 100,000 clones, roughly 80% of them singletons. Sequenced material: peripheral blood. The origin of the receptors is a human donor in a cohort sampled during active COVID-19.

The chain combines TRBV6-2 or TRBV6-3 with TRBJ1-1, with D maybe TRBD1 (5 bases). The CDR3 runs 13 residues. V dropped 6 bases and J dropped 4 bases, with 12 bases sitting between them. Germline V CDR1 and CDR2: MNHEY, SVGEGT. The CDR3 protein is CASSGGGITEAFF. The CDR3 bases are TGTGCCAGCAGCGGGGGAGGGATCACTGAAGCTTTCTTT.

This chain links TRBV5-8 with TRBJ2-3, with 11 nucleotides matching TRBD1. This CDR3 is 15 amino acids long. Germline V gene lookup returns CDR1 SGHTS and CDR2 YDEGEE. V was clipped by 5 bases and J by 4 bases; unmatched bases: 6. The CDR3 DNA follows: TGTGCCAGCAGTTTTGGACAGGGGGCAGCAGATACGCAGTATTTT. Translated: CASSFGQGAADTQYF.

The chain recombines TRBV2 with TRBJ1-2; D remains ambiguous. CDR3 length equals 14 residues. Per the germline V gene, CDR1 is SNHLY and CDR2 is FYNNEI. The V end was cut by 4 bases, the J end by 2 bases, with 11 bases between. CDR3 sequence (DNA): TGTGCCAGCAGTGCAGTGAGGAGGAACTATGGCTACACCTTC. This translates into CASSAVRRNYGYTF.

This sequence joins TRBV12-3 or TRBV12-4 and TRBJ2-7; 8 positions agree with TRBD2. The CDR3 is 11 residues long. Trimming took 8 bases from V and 5 from J; bases not matched to a gene: 2. CDR3 in amino acids: CASRREDEQYF. The CDR3 region has the DNA TGTGCCAGCCGGCGGGAGGACGAGCAGTACTTC.

The genes are TRBV28 and TRBJ1-5, with TRBD1 identical over 10 bases. The germline CDR1 and CDR2 sequences are MDHEN and SYDVKM. The V gene end was trimmed by 5 bases and the J gene end by 5 bases; junction bases not matched to a gene: 12. The CDR3 is made up of 17 amino acids. The CDR3 DNA sequence: TGTGCCAGCAGTCCGGGACAGGGGAGCACATTGGATCAGCCCCAGCATTTT. Translating gives CASSPGQGSTLDQPQHF.

The chain employs TRBV5-1 and TRBJ2-5, with 10 bases matching TRBD2. This CDR3 region has 16 residues. Germline CDR1 and CDR2: SGHRS and YFSETQ. V gave up 0 bases and J gave up 5 bases; unmatched junction bases: 7. CDR3 protein: CASSLALAGVGETQYF. CDR3 in DNA: TGCGCCAGCAGCTTGGCCCTAGCGGGAGTAGGGGAGACCCAGTACTTC.

The V call is TRBV19, the J call TRBJ2-5, with 13 positions matching TRBD2. This CDR3 comprises 15 residues. V dropped 5 bases and J dropped 4; count of bases not matched to a gene: 4. Germline V gene lookup returns CDR1 LNHDA and CDR2 SQIVND (reference sequence). CDR3 DNA sequence: TGTGCCAGTAGTCGACTAGCGGGAGGTGGAGAGACCCAGTACTTC. Protein product: CASSRLAGGGETQYF.

The chain uses TRBV9 and TRBJ2-1; a possible D gene is TRBD1 (6 bases). Trimming pared 0 bases from V and 9 bases from J, leaving 19 bases between. CDR1 is SGDLS, CDR2 YYNGEE, per germline. CDR3 length equals 16 residues. The CDR3 here is CASSVAIQNQGTEQFF. CDR3 coding DNA: TGTGCCAGCAGCGTAGCCATCCAGAACCAGGGGACTGAGCAGTTCTTC.

The V gene is TRBV7-6, the J gene TRBJ2-1, with 11 bases that match TRBD2. The CDR3 sequence is 16 residues long. Germline CDR1 SGHVS, CDR2 FNYEAQ. The junction had 7 bases not matched to a gene; V was cut back by 5 bases and J by 4 bases. CDR3 bases: TGTGCCAGCAGCCGTCGACTAGCGGGAAATTACAATGAGCAGTTCTTC. Its protein product is CASSRRLAGNYNEQFF.

J is TRBJ2-1 and V is TRBV19; TRBD2 matches 7 bases. V was pared by 5 bases and J by 4 bases, with 14 bases of the junction left unmatched. This CDR3 spans 17 amino acids. Germline CDR1 reads LNHDA; CDR2 reads SQIVND (reference sequence). Written as DNA, the CDR3 is TGTGCCAGTAGTTCCCGGATAGGGAGGGATTTGTACAATGAGCAGTTCTTC. It codes for CASSSRIGRDLYNEQFF.